Included here is one T cell receptor beta chain sequence, with context. Its target is not known. This entry belongs to a study of OX40 agonist ivuxolimab in advanced cancers. Points from the study as a whole: Both CD4+ and CD8+ T cell populations in blood had undergone clonal expansion by week 6 at 0.1 to 3.0 mg/kg.

Germline V gene data show CDR1 as SNHLY and CDR2 as FYNNEI. V trimming: 1 base; J trimming: 6 bases; junction bases outside the gene matches: 1. The CDR3 extends over 13 amino acids. The protocol was immunoSEQ multiplex PCR, while the TCRdb copy is restricted to in-frame clones and leaves out a portion. The sample consists of about 98,000 clones, approximately 91% of them appearing once. Researchers took blood at baseline, on cycle 4 day 1, and on cycle 7 day 1. This TCR was sampled from an adult with an advanced solid tumor such as melanoma, head and neck, liver or kidney cancer. The V gene is TRBV2, the J gene TRBJ1-2; TRBD1 aligns across 8 bases. This specimen was CD4+ or CD8+ T cells sorted from blood, taken in a trial of the OX40 agonist ivuxolimab. The CDR3 sequence is CASSEGTGHGYTF. The CDR3 bases are TGTGCCAGCAGTGAAGGGACAGGGCATGGCTACACCTTC.